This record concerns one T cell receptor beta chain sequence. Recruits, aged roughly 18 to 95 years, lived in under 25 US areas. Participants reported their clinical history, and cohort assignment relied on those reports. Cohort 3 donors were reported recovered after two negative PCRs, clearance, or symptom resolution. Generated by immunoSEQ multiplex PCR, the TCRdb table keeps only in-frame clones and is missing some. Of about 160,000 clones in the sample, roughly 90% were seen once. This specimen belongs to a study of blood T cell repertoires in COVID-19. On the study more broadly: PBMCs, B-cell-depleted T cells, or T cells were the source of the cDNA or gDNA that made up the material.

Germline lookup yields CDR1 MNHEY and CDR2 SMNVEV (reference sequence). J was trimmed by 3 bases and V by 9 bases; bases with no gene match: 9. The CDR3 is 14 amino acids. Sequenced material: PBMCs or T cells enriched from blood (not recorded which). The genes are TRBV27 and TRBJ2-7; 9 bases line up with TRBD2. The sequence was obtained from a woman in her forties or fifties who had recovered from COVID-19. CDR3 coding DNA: TGTGCCAGGGGCCCGGGACTAGCTGTCTACGAGCAGTACTTC. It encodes CARGPGLAVYEQYF.